This T cell receptor beta chain derives from a study of CD8 T cells in ankylosing spondylitis. This clonotype has more than one count but fewer than ten. No antigen is known for it. Study results and limitations: Past studies reported some motif variants in reactive arthritis synovial fluid and blood. According to the report, clones linked to the disease were significantly enriched in matched synovial fluid samples taken from ankylosing spondylitis patients.

The CDR3 length is 16 residues. Germline V CDR1 and CDR2: DFQATT, SNEGSKA (reference sequence). Trimming removed 6 bases from V and 2 bases from J; junction bases left unmatched: 10. The TCR beta libraries were generated through quantitative 5'-RACE incorporating molecular barcodes. MiXCR was run by TCRdb on the 5' RACE reads, yielding one entry per CDR3 protein. In the table there are 100,000 to 150,000 distinct CDR3 sequences, around 8.5% of which are singletons. The chain joins TRBV20-1 to TRBJ2-4, with 10 bases identical to TRBD2. The TCR comes from a male donor with ankylosing spondylitis or in good health (not recorded which). The sequenced sample consisted of blood, either unsorted or a sorted T cell fraction (not recorded which). CDR3 loop: CSALLAGEVSKNIQYF. DNA of the CDR3: TGCAGTGCCCTCCTAGCGGGAGAGGTATCCAAAAACATTCAGTACTTC.